A selection of T cell receptor beta chains follows, all from one sample in a study of blood T cell repertoires in COVID-19. Sequenced by immunoSEQ multiplex PCR; TCRdb stores in-frame clones only, minus some. The sample lists fewer than 300,000 clones, 91% occurring once. Material: peripheral blood. The receptor source for this set is a woman younger than 45 with COVID-19, enrolled during active disease. CDR3s include the opening cysteine and the closing phenylalanine or tryptophan.

v_gene	j_gene	len	CDR3aa
TRBV9	TRBJ2-3	16	CASSVAGGSHSDTQYF
TRBV29-1	TRBJ2-1	14	CSVQNSGNGNEQFF
TRBV5-4	TRBJ1-1	15	CASSLSHNKNAEAFF
TRBV10-3	TRBJ2-3	16	CAISEGFADRGNTQYF
TRBV5-1	TRBJ2-3	16	CASSLVPGGQTDTQYF
TRBV19	TRBJ2-1	15	CASRGDRSYNDEQFF
TRBV19	TRBJ1-5	18	CASSILSLGDRGNQPQHF
TRBV19	TRBJ1-1	17	CASSTQGASWWDTEAFF
TRBV19	TRBJ1-2	15	CASRRTTTGNYGYTF
TRBV30	TRBJ1-5	14	CAWSATGGGQPQHF
TRBV3-1/TRBV3-2	TRBJ2-1	12	CASSYSRNEQFF
TRBV7-9	TRBJ2-2	16	CASSLRTSGSTGELFF
TRBV11-2	TRBJ2-3	16	CASSLGRGSSTDTQYF
TRBV19	TRBJ1-4	14	CASTPTGIQEKLFF
TRBV5-1	TRBJ2-7	14	CASTPGWGSYEQYF
TRBV13	TRBJ1-1	14	CASSLRDRGFEAFF
TRBV5-1	TRBJ1-2	13	CASSLGQNYGYTF
TRBV27	TRBJ2-2	16	CASSALAGSNTGELFF
TRBV2	TRBJ2-2	15	CASTIAGGGTGELFF
TRBV5-4	TRBJ2-2	15	CASSASGSYTGELFF
TRBV24-1	TRBJ2-7	15	CATSDPQGGSYEQYF
TRBV12-3/TRBV12-4	TRBJ1-2	13	CASSFSASRGYTF
TRBV19	TRBJ1-1	14	CASSIAGMNTEAFF
TRBV12-5	TRBJ1-5	17	CASGLPRGGPRNQPQHF
TRBV9	TRBJ1-2	13	CASSGDSNYGYTF
TRBV5-1	TRBJ2-5	14	CASSLLGGLETQYF
TRBV30	TRBJ2-5	11	CAWSAEETQYF
TRBV5-4	TRBJ1-6	13	CASSWTGGSPLHF
TRBV19	TRBJ1-2	13	CASSMGGNYGYTF
TRBV10-3	TRBJ1-1	14	CAISEQGADTEAFF
TRBV5-5	TRBJ1-1	15	CASSSGVQVNTEAFF
TRBV25-1	TRBJ1-2	16	CASSERWAGLKSGYTF
TRBV6-5	TRBJ1-1	14	CASSRQGMNTEAFF
TRBV7-9	TRBJ2-7	16	CASSLGTGGYSYEQYF
TRBV3-1/TRBV3-2	TRBJ1-1	14	CASSQREGSTEAFF
TRBV27	TRBJ2-3	15	CASSTLAGVTDTQYF
TRBV12-3/TRBV12-4	TRBJ2-2	13	CASSQQGPGELFF
TRBV9	TRBJ2-7	15	CASSVQGTSSYEQYF
TRBV3-1/TRBV3-2	TRBJ2-5	17	CASSQVLDRRSAETQYF
TRBV5-5	TRBJ1-2	13	CARNRDPNYGYTF
TRBV2	TRBJ1-1	15	CASSGDRIRGTEAFF
TRBV27	TRBJ2-3	15	CASSPGLGNTDTQYF
TRBV6-5	TRBJ1-1	15	CASSRQGVGNTEAFF
TRBV5-1	TRBJ1-4	15	CASSPEGTGGEKLFF
TRBV28	TRBJ1-5	16	CASSLTGGRDNQPQHF
TRBV6-5	TRBJ2-4	14	CASSYSVKGYIQYF
TRBV27	TRBJ1-4	12	CASSLLGAEWFF
TRBV14	TRBJ2-7	13	CASSQDWGREQYF
TRBV7-9	TRBJ1-1	13	CASSSKGFTEAFF
TRBV5-1	TRBJ2-7	16	CASSLASDRPSYEQYF
TRBV19	TRBJ1-5	14	CASSILGHGQPQHF
TRBV20-1	TRBJ1-5	14	CSASHEYSNQPQHF
TRBV30	TRBJ1-2	14	CAWSVKTPGNGYTF
TRBV30	TRBJ1-2	13	CAWSVLKSVGYTF